These T cell receptor beta chains were read from a single sample in a study of regulatory T cells in long-lasting Graves disease. TCRdb used MiXCR to reprocess the multiplex PCR reads, holding one entry per CDR3 protein. The table shows 360,000 or so distinct CDR3 sequences, with 15% to 20% occurring only once. These data also featured in a second study, about T cells in Graves' hyperthyroidism and ophthalmopathy.

This material consisted of peripheral blood mononuclear cells (PBMCs), taken at new diagnosis, from a patient treated with antithyroid drugs. The source of these receptors is a woman aged 18-29 years with Graves disease. Both conserved end residues are part of each CDR3. The order of the fields is J gene, clone size, D gene, V gene, CDR3 DNA, CDR3 protein. D genes are given only for firm matches. Only some rows state a clone size, as once, few, many or a class for expanded clones.

>TRBJ2-1|many|TRBD2|TRBV6-2/TRBV6-3
TGTGCCAGCAATGTCGGACTAGCGGCACCAAATGAGCAGTTCTTC
CASNVGLAAPNEQFF
>TRBJ1-5|many|NA|TRBV30
TGTGCCTGGAGTTTTAGGGGCCTTCAGCCCCAGCATTTT
CAWSFRGLQPQHF
>TRBJ1-2|NA|TRBD1|TRBV2
TGTGCCAGCAGTGAGACAGGGTCAGGGGAAAACTATGGCTACACCTTC
CASSETGSGENYGYTF
>TRBJ1-6|few|TRBD1|TRBV20-1
TGCAGTGCTCGGGGGACAGTCTATAATTCACCCCTCCACTTT
CSARGTVYNSPLHF
>TRBJ2-3|many|NA|TRBV9
TGTGCCAGCAGCGTACTCCGGGATCCTATCACAGATACGCAGTATTTT
CASSVLRDPITDTQYF
>TRBJ1-3|NA|NA|TRBV10-1
TGCGCCAGCAACCTACAGGTGTGCTCTGGAAACACCATATATTTT
CASNLQVCSGNTIYF
>TRBJ2-3|many|NA|TRBV28
TGTGCCAGCAGTCCCCTCCTCCTCCGGGACATTAAAACTGCAGATACGCAGTATTTT
CASSPLLLRDIKTADTQYF
>TRBJ2-5|many|TRBD1|TRBV2
TGTGCCAGCAGAGAGCACAGGGGTCAAGAGACCCAGTACTTC
CASREHRGQETQYF
>TRBJ1-2|many|NA|TRBV2
TGTGCCAGCAGGGAGGACAGAGACTATGGCTACACCTTC
CASREDRDYGYTF
>TRBJ2-1|NA|TRBD2|TRBV9
TGTGCCAGCAGCGTTATAGCGGGAACTAACAATGAGCAGTTCTTC
CASSVIAGTNNEQFF
>TRBJ2-7|many|TRBD2|TRBV5-6
TGTGCCAGCAGCTTGGGGCTAGCGGAAGTCTCCTACGAGCAGTACTTC
CASSLGLAEVSYEQYF
>TRBJ2-6|NA|NA|TRBV24-1
TGTGCCACCAGTTCTTCCGGGTTTGGGGCCAACGTCCTGACTTTC
CATSSSGFGANVLTF
>TRBJ1-6|many|NA|TRBV15
TGTGCCACCAGCAGGGACGCCTGGCCTAATTCACCCCTCCACTTT
CATSRDAWPNSPLHF
>TRBJ2-7|many|NA|TRBV5-1
TGCGCCAGCAGCCGGGAGGGACAGCAATACGAGCAGTACTTC
CASSREGQQYEQYF
>TRBJ2-5|few|TRBD1|TRBV10-3
TGTGCCCCCACCGGGACAGATGGAGGAGAGACCCAGTACTTC
CAPTGTDGGETQYF
>TRBJ2-7|many|TRBD2|TRBV7-9
TGTGCCAGCAGCTGGGCGATGGGCGGGGGATTCAACGAGCAGTACTTC
CASSWAMGGGFNEQYF
>TRBJ2-1|many|NA|TRBV5-1
TGCGCCAGCAGCTTGGGGGACGTTTACAATGAGCAGTTCTTC
CASSLGDVYNEQFF
>TRBJ1-2|many|TRBD1|TRBV27
TGTGCCACGCGAGGACAGGCCCACCGCCGCTACACCTTC
CATRGQAHRRYTF
>TRBJ2-4|many|NA|TRBV18
TGTGCCAGCTCACCAGGGACAGCCAAAAACATTCAGTACTTC
CASSPGTAKNIQYF
>TRBJ1-1|NA|NA|TRBV7-9
TGTGCCAGCAGCTTAAAAACTGAAGCTTTCTTT
CASSLKTEAFF
>TRBJ2-7|few|NA|TRBV9
TGTGCCAGCAATAGAGGAGGGAACCCTTCCTACGAGCAGTACTTC
CASNRGGNPSYEQYF
>TRBJ1-1|NA|NA|TRBV27
TGTGCCAGCAGTCGCAGTAGCACTGAAGCTTTCTTT
CASSRSSTEAFF
>TRBJ2-5|many|NA|TRBV16
TGTGCCAGCAGCCAAACCCGTCAAGAGACCCAGTACTTC
CASSQTRQETQYF
>TRBJ1-1|NA|TRBD1|TRBV2
TGTGCCAGCAGCGCGGACAGGGGGAGTACTGAAGCTTTCTTT
CASSADRGSTEAFF
>TRBJ2-2|many|TRBD1|TRBV2
TGTGCCAGCAGAAAGACAGGGGACACCGGGGAGCTGTTTTTT
CASRKTGDTGELFF
>TRBJ2-7|many|NA|TRBV11-2
TGTGCCAGCAGCCCCCTGGAAGGCTACGAGCAGTACTTC
CASSPLEGYEQYF
>TRBJ2-2|few|NA|TRBV12-3/TRBV12-4
TGTGCCAGCACCCCGGGGACCACCGGGGAGCTGTTTTTT
CASTPGTTGELFF
>TRBJ2-1|NA|TRBD2|TRBV11-2
TGTGCCAGCAGCTATCTAGCGGGAGGGAGCTCCTACAATGAGCAGTTCTTC
CASSYLAGGSSYNEQFF
>TRBJ2-5|many|NA|TRBV3-1
TGTGCCAGCAGCCAAGTTGCCAGGGAGACCCAGTACTTC
CASSQVARETQYF
>TRBJ2-2|few|TRBD2|TRBV20-1
TGCAGTGCCCCTAGCGGGGGGATACCCGGGGAGCTGTTTTTT
CSAPSGGIPGELFF
>TRBJ2-3|many|TRBD2|TRBV5-1
TGCGCCAGCAGCTTGTTAGCGGGACGGGGCGATACGCAGTATTTT
CASSLLAGRGDTQYF
>TRBJ1-1|many|NA|TRBV20-1
TGCAGTGCTAGACCACAGGGAGGGAACACTGAAGCTTTCTTT
CSARPQGGNTEAFF
>TRBJ1-2|NA|NA|TRBV5-5
TGTGCCAGCAGCTTCGGGAGCTCGGGGGGCAGAGGCTACACCTTC
CASSFGSSGGRGYTF
>TRBJ1-5|many|NA|TRBV28
TGTGCCAGCAGTTTCTTGCGTCAGCCCCAGCATTTT
CASSFLRQPQHF
>TRBJ1-6|many|NA|TRBV18
TGTGCCAGCTCACCACCCTCGGGCCCGAATTCACCCCTCCACTTT
CASSPPSGPNSPLHF
>TRBJ1-1|NA|NA|TRBV20-1
TGCAGTGCCCCGAGGGGGGAGGTTGACACTGAAGCTTTCTTT
CSAPRGEVDTEAFF
>TRBJ2-1|many|NA|TRBV30
TGTGCCCGCGCCAACTCGCCGGCCAATGAGCAGTTCTTC
CARANSPANEQFF
>TRBJ2-7|NA|NA|TRBV7-2
TGTGCCAGCAGCCGATGGCTGGACTACGAGCAGTACTTC
CASSRWLDYEQYF
>TRBJ2-3|many|TRBD2|TRBV12-3/TRBV12-4
TGTGCCAGCAGTTTCCTAGCGGGGGGGCGGGCAGATACGCAGTATTTT
CASSFLAGGRADTQYF
>TRBJ2-1|NA|TRBD2|TRBV19
TGTGCCAGTACTCCTAGCGGGAGAATCGCGGGCAATGAGCAGTTCTTC
CASTPSGRIAGNEQFF
>TRBJ1-1|many|NA|TRBV12-5
TGTGCCAGCAGACTTACAGCCAACACTGAAGCTTTCTTT
CASRLTANTEAFF
>TRBJ2-7|NA|TRBD2|TRBV29-1
TGCAGCGTTGAACCGGTGGCTAGCGGGAGGGTCTACGAGCAGTACTTC
CSVEPVASGRVYEQYF
>TRBJ2-1|many|NA|TRBV6-5
TGTGCCAGCAGTTACTCTGGGACGGCCTACAATGAGCAGTTCTTC
CASSYSGTAYNEQFF